These T cell receptor beta chains were read from a single sample in a study of liver allograft versus peripheral blood T cells. TCRdb fed the reads into MiXCR, producing one record per CDR3 protein. The repertoire holds thousands of distinct CDR3 sequences, less than 20% seen once, with about 57% in the top ten. These receptors were taken from a human patient who had a liver transplant. A subset of T cells may come from the graft donor. Both conserved end residues are part of each CDR3. The D gene is left open where the match is weak. For some rows the clone size is stated as once, few or many, or as a class when expanded; others skip it.

>few|TRBJ1-1|NA|TRBV12-3/TRBV12-4|13
TGTGCCAGCAGTTTCCCCGAATTGGAGGAAGCTTTCTTT
CASSFPELEEAFF
>medium-sized|TRBJ2-7|NA|TRBV18|14
TGTGCCAGCTCACCCCCGATCGGCGGGAACGAGCAGTACTTC
CASSPPIGGNEQYF
>NA|TRBJ1-5|NA|TRBV7-9|13
TGTGCCAGCAGCTTAGGATTGTATCAGCCCCAGCATTTT
CASSLGLYQPQHF
>NA|TRBJ1-2|NA|TRBV16|11
TGTGCCAGCATTGGGTTCGGAGGCTACACCTTC
CASIGFGGYTF
>NA|TRBJ1-3|NA|TRBV12-3/TRBV12-4|15
TGTGCCAGCAGTTCAGGCTTCATCGCGGGAAACACCATATATTTT
CASSSGFIAGNTIYF
>few|TRBJ1-4|NA|TRBV12-3/TRBV12-4|14
TGTGCCAGCAGTGGGGTGTCCGGATTTGAAAAACTGTTTTTT
CASSGVSGFEKLFF
>medium-sized|TRBJ2-7|TRBD1|TRBV27|17
TGTGCCAGCAGTTTAGGATCTAGGACAGGGGTCACCTACGAGCAGTACTTC
CASSLGSRTGVTYEQYF
>NA|TRBJ2-3|NA|TRBV19|13
TGTGCCAGTAGGGACAGAAGCACAGATACGCAGTATTTT
CASRDRSTDTQYF
>many|TRBJ1-1|TRBD1|TRBV7-9|16
TGTGCCAGCAGCTTAGAGGGCAGGGGGCCCGACACTGAAGCTTTCTTT
CASSLEGRGPDTEAFF
>NA|TRBJ1-2|TRBD1|TRBV19|15
TGTGCCAGTAGCTTCGCCCTCTGGGACAGTGGAGGCTACACCTTC
CASSFALWDSGGYTF
>NA|TRBJ2-2|NA|TRBV7-3|15
TGTGCCAGCAGCTTAGACTGGCGGGGCACCGGGGAGCTGTTTTTT
CASSLDWRGTGELFF
>medium-sized|TRBJ1-2|TRBD1|TRBV29-1|12
TGCAGCGTTGGAGGACAGGTGAATGGCTACACCTTC
CSVGGQVNGYTF
>medium-sized|TRBJ2-2|TRBD1|TRBV6-1|16
TGTGCCAGCAGTGAATGGCCAGGGCAGGGGGCCGGGGAGCTGTTTTTT
CASSEWPGQGAGELFF
>medium-sized|TRBJ1-6|NA|TRBV18|16
TGTGCCAGCTCACCTCCGGGACCCCGTAGAGATTCACCCCTCCACTTT
CASSPPGPRRDSPLHF
>many|TRBJ1-1|NA|TRBV7-9|15
TGTGCCAGCAGCTTAGGGGGGCTGTTGAACACTGAAGCTTTCTTT
CASSLGGLLNTEAFF
>NA|TRBJ1-1|NA|TRBV5-6|12
TGTGCCAGCAGCCCAGGGACTGCTGAAGCTTTCTTT
CASSPGTAEAFF
>NA|TRBJ2-2|NA|TRBV6-6|15
TGTGCCAGCACCCTCGCGGACAGGAACACCGGGGAGCTGTTTTTT
CASTLADRNTGELFF
>NA|TRBJ1-2|NA|TRBV20-1|14
TGCAGTGCTCCCCTTGTGACGGTTGACTATGGCTACACCTTC
CSAPLVTVDYGYTF
>many|TRBJ1-2|NA|TRBV13|14
TGTGCCAGCAGCTTAATTAGTATGAGGAATGGCTACACCTTC
CASSLISMRNGYTF
>many|TRBJ1-2|TRBD1|TRBV6-2/TRBV6-3|15
TGTGCCAGCAGTTTCACAGGGGAGACTAACTATGGCTACACCTTC
CASSFTGETNYGYTF
>NA|TRBJ1-4|TRBD1|TRBV7-9|15
TGTGCCAGCAGCCCTCGACAGGGGACTAATGAAAAACTGTTTTTT
CASSPRQGTNEKLFF
>medium-sized|TRBJ2-1|TRBD2|TRBV11-3|16
TGTGCCAGCAGCTTAGGGGGAGCGGGGGGTCTCAATGAGCAGTTCTTC
CASSLGGAGGLNEQFF
>NA|TRBJ1-2|NA|TRBV10-3|14
TGTGCCATCTCCCGGAGAGGGACGGTCTATGGTTACACCTTC
CAISRRGTVYGYTF
>NA|TRBJ1-2|NA|TRBV7-9|13
TGTGCCAGCAGCTTCCCGGGCCAATATGGCTACACCTTC
CASSFPGQYGYTF
>NA|TRBJ2-5|NA|TRBV15|17
TGTGCCACCAGCAGAATGAAGGGGCCTCGGATAGGCGAGACCCAGTACTTC
CATSRMKGPRIGETQYF
>medium-sized|TRBJ1-1|TRBD1|TRBV6-1|14
TGTGCCAGCAGTGAAAGGGGGCTTGTCACTGAAGCTTTCTTT
CASSERGLVTEAFF
>NA|TRBJ1-1|NA|TRBV6-2/TRBV6-3|13
TGTGCCAGCATAAAAGGACTGAACACTGAAGCTTTCTTT
CASIKGLNTEAFF
>few|TRBJ1-1|NA|TRBV12-3/TRBV12-4|16
TGTGCCAGCAGTTTAGGGGGAGAGGTGGGGAACACTGAAGCTTTCTTT
CASSLGGEVGNTEAFF
>few|TRBJ1-1|NA|TRBV9|15
TGTGCCAGCAGCGTATCGGGTTCTATGAACACTGAAGCTTTCTTT
CASSVSGSMNTEAFF
>medium-sized|TRBJ1-2|TRBD1|TRBV29-1|12
TGCAGCGTTGAGCGGACAGGCTATGGCTACACCTTC
CSVERTGYGYTF
>many|TRBJ2-1|NA|TRBV10-3|13
TGTGCCATCAGTGAGTATCAGGGGCGGGAGCAGTTCTTC
CAISEYQGREQFF
>few|TRBJ2-1|TRBD1|TRBV7-9|14
TGTGCCAGCAGCCCTACTACAGGGGAAGGTGAGCAGTTCTTC
CASSPTTGEGEQFF
>many|TRBJ1-2|NA|TRBV19|16
TGTGCCAGTAGTCCAGAATTAGCGGCACCTCCGAATGGCTACACCTTC
CASSPELAAPPNGYTF
>many|TRBJ1-2|NA|TRBV7-9|14
TGTGCCAGCAGCCCCGTGGAGCCGTTCTATGGCTACACCTTC
CASSPVEPFYGYTF
>NA|TRBJ1-6|NA|TRBV27|15
TGTGCCAGCAGTTTAGGACGGTTAGGTTATTCACCCCTCCACTTT
CASSLGRLGYSPLHF
>few|TRBJ1-2|NA|TRBV27|13
TGTGCCAGCAGTCTCGACAGGAACTATGGCTACACCTTC
CASSLDRNYGYTF
>NA|TRBJ2-2|NA|TRBV7-9|12
TGTGCCAGCACCCATCCCGGGGGGGAGCTGTTTTTT
CASTHPGGELFF
>many|TRBJ2-7|NA|TRBV6-5|15
TGTGCCAGCAGTTACCCCGGGACGCTAAACTACGAGCAGTACTTC
CASSYPGTLNYEQYF
>NA|TRBJ1-5|TRBD1|TRBV19|13
TGTGCCAGTAGTGCAGGGGGGAATCAGCCCCAGCATTTT
CASSAGGNQPQHF
>many|TRBJ2-2|NA|TRBV7-9|12
TGTGCCAGCAGCCCAGGAGGCGGGGAGCTGTTTTTT
CASSPGGGELFF
>few|TRBJ2-7|NA|TRBV20-1|14
TGCAGTGCTAGAGAAAGGGGTAGCGGTTACGAGCAGTACTTC
CSARERGSGYEQYF
>once|TRBJ1-3|NA|TRBV12-3/TRBV12-4|14
TGTGCCAGCAGTGCAGGGGCTTGGGGAAACACCATATATTTT
CASSAGAWGNTIYF
>NA|TRBJ1-1|NA|TRBV12-3/TRBV12-4|12
TGTGCCAGCAGTTTAGGGGGACCCGAAGCTTTCTTT
CASSLGGPEAFF
>NA|TRBJ1-6|NA|TRBV5-4|14
TGTGCCAGCAGCCCGGCGGCCGGTAATTCACCCCTCCACTTT
CASSPAAGNSPLHF
>many|TRBJ1-1|NA|TRBV5-4|12
TGTGCCAGCAGCTTCATAGACACTGAAGCTTTCTTT
CASSFIDTEAFF
>many|TRBJ1-1|TRBD1|TRBV13|14
TGTGCCAGCAGCTTCCCAGGGGGCGCGACTGAAGCTTTCTTT
CASSFPGGATEAFF
>many|TRBJ1-2|NA|TRBV6-5|12
TGTGCCAGCAGTCCAGGTTACTATGGCTACACCTTC
CASSPGYYGYTF
>NA|TRBJ2-2|NA|TRBV5-6|15
TGTGCCAGCAGCTTGTTAGAGGGGAACCCCGGGGAGCTGTTTTTT
CASSLLEGNPGELFF
>NA|TRBJ2-7|NA|TRBV7-3|13
TGTGCCAGCAGCCTAGATCGTAGGCACGAGCAGTACTTC
CASSLDRRHEQYF
>medium-sized|TRBJ2-1|NA|TRBV6-2/TRBV6-3|15
TGTGCCAGCAGTTACATCAGGGGCGTTGGCGATGAGCAGTTCTTC
CASSYIRGVGDEQFF